The 14 T cell receptor beta chains given below trace back to one sample, sequenced in a study of identical twins listed by TCRdb under 2016. Receptor amplification or capture employed 5' RACE. Sequenced using an Illumina HiSeq 2000. The public reads were reanalyzed by TCRdb: fastp trimming at Q25, MiXCR alignment, in-frame beta chains only. A single entry per CDR3 protein holds the most common genes and DNA from its merged rows. This sample holds 700,000 to 950,000 distinct CDR3 sequences; more than 9% were observed only once. The ten biggest clones cover about 1.6% of the sample. The sample was also linked to a second study, of yellow fever vaccine responses in identical twins.

Sequences were obtained from PBMCs. The receptors were sampled from a woman younger than 30 in good health.

The chain links TRBV24-1 to TRBJ2-7, with 7 bases aligning to TRBD1. Germline V gene sequence: CDR1 KGHDR, CDR2 SFDVKD. The CDR3 runs 15 residues. V was clipped by 4 bases and J by 0 bases; unmatched bases: 5. The CDR3 reads CATSDPGGSSYEQYF. The CDR3 DNA reads TGTGCCACCAGTGACCCAGGGGGTAGCTCCTACGAGCAGTACTTC.

This clonotype was observed a few times. The chain couples TRBV3-1 to TRBJ2-7; D not resolved. The CDR3 covers 12 residues. V was shortened by 1 base and J by 9 bases, with 10 bases between the two germline ends. The germline V gene encodes CDR1 LGHDT and CDR2 YNNKEL (reference sequence). CDR3 bases: TGTGCCAGCAGCCAAGGGGCCGCCGGGCAGTACGTC. Translating gives CASSQGAAGQYV.

The chain couples TRBV3-1 to TRBJ2-7; D might be TRBD2 (6 bases). Germline CDR1 LGHDT, CDR2 YNNKEL (reference sequence). V shed 1 base and J shed 6 bases, with 10 bases lying between them. This CDR3 contains 13 residues. For the CDR3, the DNA is TGTGCCAGCAGCCAAGTTTTGGGAGGCGAGCAGTACGTC. Residues: CASSQVLGGEQYV.

This clonotype was counted only a few times. This chain connects TRBV27 to TRBJ2-1; D might be TRBD1 or TRBD2, each matching 5 bases. The CDR3 covers 16 residues. Trimming pared 4 bases from V and 3 bases from J, leaving 16 bases between. Germline CDR1 MNHEY, CDR2 SMNVEV (reference sequence). This chain's CDR3 is CASSSRRGSGYNEQFF. The CDR3 nucleotides are TGTGCCAGCAGTTCCCGACGGGGCTCGGGCTACAATGAGCAGTTCTTC.

This clonotype was seen a handful of times. The chain carries TRBV12-3 or TRBV12-4 and TRBJ2-7; the D call may be TRBD1 or TRBD2 (5 bases each). CDR3 length: 13 residues. V was trimmed by 3 bases and J by 7 bases, leaving 13 bases between them. Here the CDR3 reads CASSLRGTGEQYF. In DNA form, the CDR3 reads TGTGCCAGCAGTTTGAGAGGGACGGGTGAGCAGTACTTC.

The table lists this clonotype with a few counts. This chain uses TRBV11-1 with TRBJ2-7, with TRBD2 matching over 14 bases. Per the germline V gene, CDR1 is SGHAT and CDR2 is FQDESV (reference sequence). V gave up 5 bases and J gave up 4 bases; unmatched junction bases: 13. The CDR3 is 18 residues long. The CDR3 sequence is CASSAPGTSGRPLYEQYF. CDR3 DNA sequence: TGTGCCAGCAGCGCACCCGGGACTAGCGGGAGACCCCTTTACGAGCAGTACTTC.

This clonotype was counted only a few times. The chain couples TRBV7-9 to TRBJ2-7, with a weak D call TRBD2 (6 bases). The CDR3 consists of 14 residues. Germline V gene data show CDR1 as SEHNR and CDR2 as FQNEAQ (reference sequence). V shed 1 base and J shed 7 bases, with 14 bases lying between them. The CDR3 bases are TGTGCCAGCAGCTTAGTGGGGGGTTTTGAAGAGCAGTACTTC. It yields the protein CASSLVGGFEEQYF.

The chain carries TRBV24-1 and TRBJ1-1; D is ambiguous. This CDR3 is built from 13 residues. V was cut by 4 bases and J by 6 bases, with 11 bases left in between. Germline-derived CDR1 and CDR2 are KGHDR and SFDVKD. CDR3 region: CATSDPGRSEAFF. The CDR3 bases are TGTGCCACCAGTGACCCGGGAAGATCTGAAGCTTTCTTT.

The chain combines TRBV5-1 with TRBJ2-7; 7 bases agree with TRBD1. The junction had 15 bases not matched to a gene; V was cut back by 0 bases and J by 3 bases. There are 18 residues in the CDR3. CDR1 SGHRS and CDR2 YFSETQ come from the germline V gene. CDR3 sequence (DNA): TGCGCCAGCAGCTTGGTGCCTCGGCAGGGCAGGGGGTTCTACGAGCAGTACTTC. This translates into CASSLVPRQGRGFYEQYF.

This clonotype came up a few times. This chain links TRBV20-1 with TRBJ2-1; 9 bases fit TRBD2. The germline V gene has CDR1 DFQATT and CDR2 SNEGSKA (reference sequence). CDR3 length: 16 amino acids. V dropped 0 bases and J dropped 8; count of bases not matched to a gene: 11. DNA of the CDR3: TGCAGTGCTAGAGAAGGGGGAGGGACTAGCATTGATGAGCAGTTCTTC. It specifies CSAREGGGTSIDEQFF.

This clonotype has a handful of counts. V usage is TRBV2 and J usage is TRBJ1-1; TRBD1 matches at 8 bases. The CDR3 sequence is 16 residues long. V lost 6 bases, J lost 4 bases, and 13 bases stayed unmatched. Germline V CDR1 and CDR2: SNHLY, FYNNEI. The CDR3 coding sequence is TGTGCCAGCAGCGAGGACAGGGAGATTGTAGGCACTGAAGCTTTCTTT. This codes for CASSEDREIVGTEAFF. The full variable domain, its missing parts supplied by reference TRBV2 and TRBJ1-1, is EPEVTQTPSHQVTQMGQEVILRCVPISNHLYFYWYRQILGQKVEFLVSFYNNEISEKSEIFDDQFSVERPDGSNFTLKIRSTKLEDSAMYFCASSEDREIVGTEAFFGQGTRLTVV.

This chain uses TRBV5-1 with TRBJ2-1; TRBD2 agrees at 7 bases. The CDR3 runs 15 residues. V dropped 4 bases and J dropped 8; count of bases not matched to a gene: 12. Germline lookup yields CDR1 SGHRS and CDR2 YFSETQ. CDR3 in DNA: TGCGCCAGCAGCCCGGGACTACAAGCTTGGGATGAGCAGTTCTTC. The encoded protein is CASSPGLQAWDEQFF.

Ten or more counts support this clonotype. V is TRBV3-1 and J is TRBJ1-1; D unresolved. Germline loops: CDR1 LGHDT, CDR2 YNNKEL (reference sequence). This CDR3 has 15 residues. V was clipped by 4 bases and J by 1 base, with 13 bases between them. The CDR3 reads CASSPQTVTNTEAFF. The CDR3 region has the DNA TGTGCCAGCAGCCCTCAAACAGTGACGAACACTGAAGCTTTCTTT.

This chain uses TRBV29-1 with TRBJ2-1; 9 bases agree with TRBD2. The CDR3 loop spans 14 amino acids. In germline, CDR1 is SQVTM, CDR2 ANQGSEA. Losses at the gene ends were 3 bases for V and 7 bases for J; bases not matched to a gene: 7. The CDR3 DNA sequence: TGCAGCGTTGATGGCGGGAGGGCCAAGAATGAGCAGTTCTTC. Protein: CSVDGGRAKNEQFF.